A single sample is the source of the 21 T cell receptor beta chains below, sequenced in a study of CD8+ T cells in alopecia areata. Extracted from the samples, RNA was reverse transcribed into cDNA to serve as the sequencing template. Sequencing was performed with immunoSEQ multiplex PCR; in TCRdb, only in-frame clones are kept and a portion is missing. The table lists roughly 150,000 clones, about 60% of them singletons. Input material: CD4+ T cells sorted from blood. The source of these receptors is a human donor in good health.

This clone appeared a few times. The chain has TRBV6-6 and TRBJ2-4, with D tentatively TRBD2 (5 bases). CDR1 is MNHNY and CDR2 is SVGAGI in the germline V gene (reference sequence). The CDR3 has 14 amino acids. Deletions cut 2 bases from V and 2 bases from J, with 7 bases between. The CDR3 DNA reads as TGTGCCAGCAGTTACGGAGGCACCAAAAACATTCAGTACTTC. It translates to CASSYGGTKNIQYF.

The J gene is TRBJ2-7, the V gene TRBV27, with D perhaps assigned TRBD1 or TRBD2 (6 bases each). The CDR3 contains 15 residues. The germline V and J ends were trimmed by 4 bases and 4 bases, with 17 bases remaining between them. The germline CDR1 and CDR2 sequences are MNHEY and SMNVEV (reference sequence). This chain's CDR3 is CASSSPLGGVYEQYF. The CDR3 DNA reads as TGTGCCAGCAGTTCTCCCTTGGGGGGCGTGTACGAGCAGTACTTC.

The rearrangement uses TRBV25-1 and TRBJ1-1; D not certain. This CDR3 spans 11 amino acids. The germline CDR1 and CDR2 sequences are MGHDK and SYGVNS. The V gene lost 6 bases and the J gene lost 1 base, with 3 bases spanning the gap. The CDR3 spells CASRGNTEAFF. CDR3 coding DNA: TGTGCCAGCAGAGGGAACACTGAAGCTTTCTTT.

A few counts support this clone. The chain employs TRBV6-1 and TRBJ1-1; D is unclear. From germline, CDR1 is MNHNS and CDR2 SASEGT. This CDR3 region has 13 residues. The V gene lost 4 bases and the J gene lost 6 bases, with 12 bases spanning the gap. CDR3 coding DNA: TGTGCCAGCAGTGTCAGCGGGTTGGCTGAAGCTTTCTTT. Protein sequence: CASSVSGLAEAFF.

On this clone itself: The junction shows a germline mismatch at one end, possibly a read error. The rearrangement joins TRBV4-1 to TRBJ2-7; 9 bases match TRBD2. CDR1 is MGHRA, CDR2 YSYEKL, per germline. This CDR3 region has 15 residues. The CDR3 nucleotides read TGCGCCAGCAGCCGTCCCGGGACTAGCTCCCACGAGCAGTACTTC. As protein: CASSRPGTSSHEQYF.

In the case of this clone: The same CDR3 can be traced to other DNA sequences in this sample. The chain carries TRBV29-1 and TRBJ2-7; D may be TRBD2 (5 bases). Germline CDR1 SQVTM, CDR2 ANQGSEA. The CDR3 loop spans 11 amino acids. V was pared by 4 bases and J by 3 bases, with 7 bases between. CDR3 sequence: CSVGGVYEQYF. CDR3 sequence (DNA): TGCAGCGTTGGGGGAGTCTACGAGCAGTACTTC.

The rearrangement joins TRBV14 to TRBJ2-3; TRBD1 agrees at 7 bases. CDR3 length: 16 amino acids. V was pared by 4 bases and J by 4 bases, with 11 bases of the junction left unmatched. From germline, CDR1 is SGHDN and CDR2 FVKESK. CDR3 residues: CASSRRTGAKADTQYF. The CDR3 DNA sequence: TGTGCCAGCAGCCGTCGGACAGGAGCGAAGGCAGATACGCAGTATTTT.

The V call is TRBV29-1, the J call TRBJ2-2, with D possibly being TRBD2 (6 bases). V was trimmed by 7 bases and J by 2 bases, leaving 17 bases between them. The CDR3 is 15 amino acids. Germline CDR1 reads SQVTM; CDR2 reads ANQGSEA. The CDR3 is CSAGSGTVNTGELFF. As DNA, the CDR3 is TGCAGCGCGGGTTCTGGGACTGTAAACACCGGGGAGCTGTTTTTT.

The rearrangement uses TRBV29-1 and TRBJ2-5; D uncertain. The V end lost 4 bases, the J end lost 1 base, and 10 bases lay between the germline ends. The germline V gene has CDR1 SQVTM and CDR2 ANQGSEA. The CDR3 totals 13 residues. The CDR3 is CSVGWVFQETQYF. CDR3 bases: TGCAGCGTTGGATGGGTTTTCCAAGAGACCCAGTACTTC.

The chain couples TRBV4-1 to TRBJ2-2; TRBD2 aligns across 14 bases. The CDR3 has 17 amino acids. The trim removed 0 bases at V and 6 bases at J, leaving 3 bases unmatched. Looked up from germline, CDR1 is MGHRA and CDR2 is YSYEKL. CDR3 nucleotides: TGCGCCAGCAGCCAAGAAAAGGGACTAGCGGGAGCCGGGGAGCTGTTTTTT. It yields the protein CASSQEKGLAGAGELFF.

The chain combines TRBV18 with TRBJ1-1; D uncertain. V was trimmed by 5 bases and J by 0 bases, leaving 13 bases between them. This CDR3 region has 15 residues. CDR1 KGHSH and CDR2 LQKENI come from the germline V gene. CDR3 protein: CASSSATAMNTEAFF. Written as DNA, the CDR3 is TGTGCCAGCTCATCAGCAACGGCTATGAACACTGAAGCTTTCTTT.

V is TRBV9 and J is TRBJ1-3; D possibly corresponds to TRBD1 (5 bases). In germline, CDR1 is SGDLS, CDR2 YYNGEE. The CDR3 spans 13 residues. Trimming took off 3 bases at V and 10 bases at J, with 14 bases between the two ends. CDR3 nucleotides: TGTGCCAGCAGCGCCCTGACAGCCGGAACCATATATTTT. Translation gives CASSALTAGTIYF.

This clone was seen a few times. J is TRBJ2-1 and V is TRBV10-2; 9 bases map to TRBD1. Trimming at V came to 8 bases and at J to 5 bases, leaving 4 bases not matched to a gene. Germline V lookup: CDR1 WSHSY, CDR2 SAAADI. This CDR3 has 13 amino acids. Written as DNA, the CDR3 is TGCGCCAGCGCCGGGACAGGGCACAATGAGCAGTTCTTC. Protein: CASAGTGHNEQFF.

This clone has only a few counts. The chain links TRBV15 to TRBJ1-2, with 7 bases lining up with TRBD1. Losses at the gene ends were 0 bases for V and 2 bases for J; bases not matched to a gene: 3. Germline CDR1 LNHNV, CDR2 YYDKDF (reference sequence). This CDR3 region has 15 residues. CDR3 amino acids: CATSREGTANYGYTF. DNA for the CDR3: TGTGCCACCAGCAGAGAGGGGACAGCGAACTATGGCTACACCTTC.

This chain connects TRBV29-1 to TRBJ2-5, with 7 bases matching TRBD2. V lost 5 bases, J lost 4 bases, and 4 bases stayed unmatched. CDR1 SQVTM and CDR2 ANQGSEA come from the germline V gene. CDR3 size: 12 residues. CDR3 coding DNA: TGCAGCGTTTCGTCTAGCGGAGAGACCCAGTACTTC. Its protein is CSVSSSGETQYF.

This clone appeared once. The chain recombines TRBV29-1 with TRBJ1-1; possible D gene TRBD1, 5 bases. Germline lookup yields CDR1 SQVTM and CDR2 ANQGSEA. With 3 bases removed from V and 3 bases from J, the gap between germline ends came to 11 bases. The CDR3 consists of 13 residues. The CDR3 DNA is TGCAGCGTTGACGGGGACGGACACACTGAAGCTTTCTTT. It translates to CSVDGDGHTEAFF. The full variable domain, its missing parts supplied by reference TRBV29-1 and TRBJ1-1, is SAVISQKPSRDICQRGTSLTIQCQVDSQVTMMFWYRQQPGQSLTLIATANQGSEATYESGFVIDKFPISRPNLTFSTLTVSNMSPEDSSIYLCSVDGDGHTEAFFGQGTRLTVV.

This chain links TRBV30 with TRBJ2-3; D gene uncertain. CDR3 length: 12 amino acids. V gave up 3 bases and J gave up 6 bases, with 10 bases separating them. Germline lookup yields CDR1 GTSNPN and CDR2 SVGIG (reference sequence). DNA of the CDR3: TGTGCCTGGAGCCCCGAAGGTGATACGCAGTATTTT. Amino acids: CAWSPEGDTQYF.

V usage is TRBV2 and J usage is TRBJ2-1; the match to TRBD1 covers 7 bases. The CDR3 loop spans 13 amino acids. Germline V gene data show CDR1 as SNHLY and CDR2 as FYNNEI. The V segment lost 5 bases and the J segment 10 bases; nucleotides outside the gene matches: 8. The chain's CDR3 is CASSPRRGGEQFF. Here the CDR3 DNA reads TGTGCCAGCAGTCCGAGAAGAGGGGGCGAGCAGTTCTTC.

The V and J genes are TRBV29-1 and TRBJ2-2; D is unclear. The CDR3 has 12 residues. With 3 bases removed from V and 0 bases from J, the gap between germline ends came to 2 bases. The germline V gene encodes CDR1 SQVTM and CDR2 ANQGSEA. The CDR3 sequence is CSVDANTGELFF. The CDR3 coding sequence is TGCAGCGTTGACGCGAACACCGGGGAGCTGTTTTTT.

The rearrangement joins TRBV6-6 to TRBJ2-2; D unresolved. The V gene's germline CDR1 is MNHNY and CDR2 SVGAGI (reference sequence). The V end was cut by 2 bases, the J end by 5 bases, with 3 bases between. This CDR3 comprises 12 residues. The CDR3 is CASSYGTGELFF. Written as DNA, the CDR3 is TGTGCCAGCAGTTACGGGACCGGGGAGCTGTTTTTT.

CDR3 residues: CSVATGTGSYEQYF. CDR3 DNA sequence: TGCAGCGTTGCCACCGGGACAGGTTCCTACGAGCAGTACTTC. This chain joins TRBV29-1 and TRBJ2-7, with TRBD1 matching 8 bases. The CDR3 runs 14 residues. V lost 4 bases and J lost 1; bases outside the gene matches: 6. Germline CDR1 and CDR2: SQVTM and ANQGSEA.